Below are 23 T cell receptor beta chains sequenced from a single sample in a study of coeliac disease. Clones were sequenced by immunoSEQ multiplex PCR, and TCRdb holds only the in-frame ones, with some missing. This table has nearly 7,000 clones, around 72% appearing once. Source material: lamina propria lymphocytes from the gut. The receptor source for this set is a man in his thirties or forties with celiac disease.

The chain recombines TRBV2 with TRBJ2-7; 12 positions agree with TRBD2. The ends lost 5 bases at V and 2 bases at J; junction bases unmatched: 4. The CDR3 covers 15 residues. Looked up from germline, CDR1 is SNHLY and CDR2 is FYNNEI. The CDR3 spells CASSFGLAGPYEQYF. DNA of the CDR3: TGTGCCAGCAGTTTTGGACTAGCGGGACCCTACGAGCAGTACTTC.

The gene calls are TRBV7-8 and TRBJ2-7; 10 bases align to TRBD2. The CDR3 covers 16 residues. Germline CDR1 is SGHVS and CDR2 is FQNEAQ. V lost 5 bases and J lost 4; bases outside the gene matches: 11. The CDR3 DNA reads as TGTGCCAGCAGCCCCCATGGGGTAGCGGGGGGTTACGAGCAGTACTTC. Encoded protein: CASSPHGVAGGYEQYF.

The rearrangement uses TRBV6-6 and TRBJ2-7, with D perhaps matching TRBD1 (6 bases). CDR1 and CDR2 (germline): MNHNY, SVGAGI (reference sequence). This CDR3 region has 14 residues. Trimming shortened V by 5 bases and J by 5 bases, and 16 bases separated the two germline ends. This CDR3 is CASSIDGTSDEQYF. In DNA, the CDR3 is TGTGCCAGCAGTATTGACGGGACATCTGACGAGCAGTACTTC.

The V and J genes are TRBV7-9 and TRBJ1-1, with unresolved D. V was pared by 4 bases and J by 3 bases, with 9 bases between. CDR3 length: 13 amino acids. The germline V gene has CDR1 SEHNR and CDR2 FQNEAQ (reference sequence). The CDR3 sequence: CASSSGMDTEAFF. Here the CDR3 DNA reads TGTGCCAGCAGCTCGGGGATGGACACTGAAGCTTTCTTT.

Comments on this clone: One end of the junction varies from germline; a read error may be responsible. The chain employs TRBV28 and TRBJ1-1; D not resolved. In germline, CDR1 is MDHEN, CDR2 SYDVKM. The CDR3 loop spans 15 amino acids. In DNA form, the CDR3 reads TGTGCCAGCAGCTCTCCCCAGAGCATGAACACTAAAGCTTTCTTT. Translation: CASSSPQSMNTKAFF.

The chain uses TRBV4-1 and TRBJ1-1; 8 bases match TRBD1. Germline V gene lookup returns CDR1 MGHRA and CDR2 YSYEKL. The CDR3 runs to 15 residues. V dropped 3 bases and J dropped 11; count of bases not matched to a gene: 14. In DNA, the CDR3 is TGCGCCAGCAGCCAGGCAAACAGGGGGGGCAAAGTGGCTTTCTTT. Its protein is CASSQANRGGKVAFF.

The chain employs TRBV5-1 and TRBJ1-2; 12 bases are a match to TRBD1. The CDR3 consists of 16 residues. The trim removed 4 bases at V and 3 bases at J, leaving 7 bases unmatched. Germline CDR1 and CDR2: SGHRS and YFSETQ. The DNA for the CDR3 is TGCGCCAGCAGCCCCGCGGGACAGGGGGCAGACTATGGCTACACCTTC. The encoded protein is CASSPAGQGADYGYTF.

CDR3 bases: TGTGCCAGCAGCCTCAGAGGGACTAGCGGGAGATATTCCTACGAGCAGTACTTC. This translates into CASSLRGTSGRYSYEQYF. V and J are TRBV7-2 and TRBJ2-7; 14 positions match TRBD2. The trim removed 5 bases at V and 1 base at J, leaving 10 bases unmatched. Germline CDR1 SGHTA, CDR2 FQGNSA. This CDR3 is 18 amino acids long.

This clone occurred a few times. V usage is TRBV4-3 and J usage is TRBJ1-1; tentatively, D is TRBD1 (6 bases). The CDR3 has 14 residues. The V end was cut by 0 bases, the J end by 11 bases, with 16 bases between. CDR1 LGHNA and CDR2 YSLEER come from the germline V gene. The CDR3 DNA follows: TGCGCCAGCAGCCAAGATGGCGGGGGCCGGAGGGCTTTCTTT. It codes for CASSQDGGGRRAFF.

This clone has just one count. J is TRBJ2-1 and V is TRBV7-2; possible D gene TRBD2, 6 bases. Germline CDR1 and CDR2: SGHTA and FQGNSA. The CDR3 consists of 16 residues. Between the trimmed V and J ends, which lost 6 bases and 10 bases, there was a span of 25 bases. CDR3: CASRPPSVVIGSEQFF. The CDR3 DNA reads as TGTGCCAGCAGACCACCTAGCGTAGTAATAGGCAGCGAGCAGTTCTTC.

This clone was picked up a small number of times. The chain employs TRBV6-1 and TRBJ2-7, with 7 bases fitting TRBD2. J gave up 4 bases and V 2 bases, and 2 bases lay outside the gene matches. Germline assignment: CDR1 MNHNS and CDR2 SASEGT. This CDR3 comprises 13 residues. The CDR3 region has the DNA TGTGCCAGCAGTGAATGGGAGGGGTACGAGCAGTACTTC. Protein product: CASSEWEGYEQYF.

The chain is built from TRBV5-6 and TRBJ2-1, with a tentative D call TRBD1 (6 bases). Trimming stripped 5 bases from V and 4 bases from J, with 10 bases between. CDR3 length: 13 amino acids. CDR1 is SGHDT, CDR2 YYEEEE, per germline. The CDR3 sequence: CASREGQYNEQFF. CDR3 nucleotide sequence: TGTGCCAGCAGGGAAGGACAGTACAATGAGCAGTTCTTC.

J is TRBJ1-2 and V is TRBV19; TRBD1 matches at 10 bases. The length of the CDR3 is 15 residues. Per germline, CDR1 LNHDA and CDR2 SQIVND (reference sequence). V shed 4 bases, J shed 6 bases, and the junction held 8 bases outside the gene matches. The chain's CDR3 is CASSNTGTGADGYTF. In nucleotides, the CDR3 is TGTGCCAGTAGTAACACCGGGACAGGGGCGGATGGCTACACCTTC.

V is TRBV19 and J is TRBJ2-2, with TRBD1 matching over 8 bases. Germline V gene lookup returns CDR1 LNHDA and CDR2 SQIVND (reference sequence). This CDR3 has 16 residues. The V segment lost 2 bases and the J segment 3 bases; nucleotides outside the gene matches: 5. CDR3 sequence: CASSILTGGDTGELFF. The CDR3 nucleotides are TGTGCCAGTAGTATACTTACAGGGGGTGACACCGGGGAGCTGTTTTTT.

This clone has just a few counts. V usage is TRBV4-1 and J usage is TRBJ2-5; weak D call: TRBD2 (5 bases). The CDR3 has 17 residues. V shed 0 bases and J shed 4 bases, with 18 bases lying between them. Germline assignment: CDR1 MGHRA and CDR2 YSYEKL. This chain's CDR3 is CASSQDIRTLLGETQYF. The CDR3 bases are TGCGCCAGCAGCCAAGATATCAGAACGTTACTAGGAGAGACCCAGTACTTC.

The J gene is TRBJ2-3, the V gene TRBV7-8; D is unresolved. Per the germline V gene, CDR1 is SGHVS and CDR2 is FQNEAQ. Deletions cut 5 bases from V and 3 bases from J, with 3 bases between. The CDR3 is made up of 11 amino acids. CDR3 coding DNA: TGTGCCAGCAGCCGGACAGATACGCAGTATTTT. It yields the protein CASSRTDTQYF. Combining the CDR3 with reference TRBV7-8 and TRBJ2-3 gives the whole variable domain GAGVSQSPRYKVAKRGQDVALRCDPISGHVSLFWYQQALGQGPEFLTYFQNEAQLDKSGLPSDRFFAERPEGSVSTLKIQRTQQEDSAVYLCASSRTDTQYFGPGTRLTVL.

The CDR3 is CASSALQGRGGYTF. The DNA of the CDR3 is TGTGCCAGTAGTGCGCTCCAGGGGCGAGGTGGCTACACCTTC. V usage is TRBV19 and J usage is TRBJ1-2; weak D call: TRBD1 (6 bases). The V end lost 5 bases, the J end lost 7 bases, and 17 bases lay between the germline ends. The CDR3 spans 14 residues. Per germline, CDR1 LNHDA and CDR2 SQIVND (reference sequence).

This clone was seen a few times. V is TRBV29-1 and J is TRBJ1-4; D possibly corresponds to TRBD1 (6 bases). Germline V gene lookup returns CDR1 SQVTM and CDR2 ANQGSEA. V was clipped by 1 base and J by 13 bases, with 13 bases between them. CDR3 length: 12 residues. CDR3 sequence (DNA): TGCAGCGTTGAAGTGGTGGGGGCCCGACTGTTTTTT. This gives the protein CSVEVVGARLFF. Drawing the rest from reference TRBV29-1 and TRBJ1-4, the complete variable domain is SAVISQKPSRDICQRGTSLTIQCQVDSQVTMMFWYRQQPGQSLTLIATANQGSEATYESGFVIDKFPISRPNLTFSTLTVSNMSPEDSSIYLCSVEVVGARLFFGSGTQLSVL.

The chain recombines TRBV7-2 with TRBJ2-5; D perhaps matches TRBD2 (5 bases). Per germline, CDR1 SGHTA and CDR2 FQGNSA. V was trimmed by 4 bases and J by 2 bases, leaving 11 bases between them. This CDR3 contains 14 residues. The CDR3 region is CASSYGLNQETQYF. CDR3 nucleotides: TGTGCCAGCAGCTACGGACTTAATCAAGAGACCCAGTACTTC.

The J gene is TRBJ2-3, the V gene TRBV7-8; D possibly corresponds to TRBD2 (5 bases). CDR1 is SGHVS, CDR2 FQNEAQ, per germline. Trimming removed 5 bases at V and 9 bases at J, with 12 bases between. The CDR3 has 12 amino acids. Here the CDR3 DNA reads TGTGCCAGCAGCCGAGGAGCGGACACGCAGTATTTT. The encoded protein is CASSRGADTQYF.

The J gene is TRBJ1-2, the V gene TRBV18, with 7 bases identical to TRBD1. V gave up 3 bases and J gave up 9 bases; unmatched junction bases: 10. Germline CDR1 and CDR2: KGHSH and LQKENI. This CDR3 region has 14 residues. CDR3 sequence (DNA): TGTGCCAGCTCACCGGCCCCAGAGGGGGCGAGCTACACCTTC. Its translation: CASSPAPEGASYTF.

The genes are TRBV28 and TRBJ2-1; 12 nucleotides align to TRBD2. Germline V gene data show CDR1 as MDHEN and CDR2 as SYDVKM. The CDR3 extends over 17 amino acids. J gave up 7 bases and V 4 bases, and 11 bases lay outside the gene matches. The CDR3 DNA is TGTGCCAGCAGTTCTTCTCGACTAGCGGGAGTATCGAATGAGCAGTTCTTC. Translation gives CASSSSRLAGVSNEQFF.

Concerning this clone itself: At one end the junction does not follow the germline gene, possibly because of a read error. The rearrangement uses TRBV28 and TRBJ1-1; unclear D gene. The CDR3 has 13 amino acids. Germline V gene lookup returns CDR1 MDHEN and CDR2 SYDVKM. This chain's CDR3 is CASSSAQNTKAFF. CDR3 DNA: TGTGCCAGCAGTTCCGCGCAGAACACTAAAGCTTTCTTT.